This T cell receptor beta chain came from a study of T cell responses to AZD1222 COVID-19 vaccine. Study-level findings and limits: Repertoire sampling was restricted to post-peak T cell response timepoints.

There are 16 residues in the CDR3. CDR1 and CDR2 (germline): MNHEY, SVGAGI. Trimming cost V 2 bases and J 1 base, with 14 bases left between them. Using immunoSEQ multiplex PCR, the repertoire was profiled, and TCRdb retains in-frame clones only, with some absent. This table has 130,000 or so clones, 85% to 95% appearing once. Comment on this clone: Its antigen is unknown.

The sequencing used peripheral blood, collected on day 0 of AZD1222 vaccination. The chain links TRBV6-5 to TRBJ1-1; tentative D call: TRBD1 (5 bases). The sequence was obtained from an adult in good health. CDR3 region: CASSYTPDRGNTEAFF. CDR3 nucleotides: TGTGCCAGCAGTTACACGCCTGACAGAGGGAACACTGAAGCTTTCTTT.